The entry that follows covers one TCR beta chain sequence. The data belong to a study of blood T cells in healthy people across ages. Per germline, CDR1 MNHEY and CDR2 SVGAGI. The CDR3 runs to 14 residues. The V end was cut by 6 bases, the J end by 8 bases, with 17 bases between. Next came a second PCR, run for about 6 to 12 cycles, which used a sample-barcoded 5' primer along with a J-beta primer mix. MiXCR, run by TCRdb on the 5' RACE reads, gives a single entry per CDR3 protein. Of 1.2 million to 1.5 million distinct CDR3 sequences detected, about 40% appear once; the ten largest clones hold 7% to 9.5%.

The J gene is TRBJ2-1, the V gene TRBV6-5; D not resolved. The material sequenced was blood. This TCR was recovered from a woman younger than 35 in good health. CDR3 DNA: TGTGCCAGCAGCCTCGGACCTCAACGGGATGAGCAGTTCTTC. It codes for CASSLGPQRDEQFF.